These T cell receptor beta chains were read from a single sample in a study of breast tumors, draining lymph nodes, adjacent tissues. TCRdb independently ran MiXCR on the multiplex PCR reads; one entry per CDR3 protein. The sample contains roughly 130,000 distinct CDR3 sequences, 32% of which appear only once. The sequencing sample was made of axillary lymph node tissue. Receptors were obtained from a female donor with breast cancer. Some clones in this sample may be carry-over from other donors' samples. Each CDR3 is given with its conserved first and last residue. The order of the fields is clone size, D gene, CDR3 length, V gene, J gene, CDR3 protein, CDR3 DNA. D genes are given only for firm matches. Size is stated for part of the rows, as once, few or many counts, or as a class when the clone is expanded.

size: many
D: TRBD1
length: 14
V: TRBV6-5
J: TRBJ2-2
CDR3: CASRNRGDAGELFF
DNA: TGTGCCAGCAGGAACAGGGGGGACGCCGGGGAGCTGTTTTTT

size: many
D: TRBD1
length: 15
V: TRBV6-1
J: TRBJ2-5
CDR3: CASIRMQGARETQYF
DNA: TGTGCCAGCATACGGATGCAGGGGGCCAGGGAGACCCAGTACTTC

size: many
D: .
length: 13
V: TRBV6-2/TRBV6-3
J: TRBJ2-1
CDR3: CASRDREGNEQFF
DNA: TGTGCCAGCAGAGACAGGGAGGGCAATGAGCAGTTCTTC

size: .
D: .
length: 14
V: TRBV2
J: TRBJ2-5
CDR3: CDGSQTGYQETQYF
DNA: TGTGACGGCAGTCAAACGGGGTACCAAGAGACCCAGTACTTC

size: many
D: .
length: 17
V: TRBV7-3
J: TRBJ2-2
CDR3: CASSLSPATVNTGELFF
DNA: TGTGCCAGCAGCCTAAGCCCTGCGACAGTGAACACCGGGGAGCTGTTTTTT

size: many
D: .
length: 15
V: TRBV2
J: TRBJ2-1
CDR3: CASKRTAEIYNEQFF
DNA: TGTGCCAGCAAGAGGACTGCCGAGATTTACAATGAGCAGTTCTTC

size: .
D: TRBD1
length: 18
V: TRBV6-5
J: TRBJ1-6
CDR3: CASSHLRTGGSYNSPLHF
DNA: TGTGCCAGCAGCCACCTACGGACAGGGGGGTCCTATAATTCACCCCTCCACTTT

size: many
D: .
length: 12
V: TRBV20-1
J: TRBJ1-1
CDR3: CSARRERTEAFF
DNA: TGCAGTGCTAGGCGGGAGCGCACTGAAGCTTTCTTT

size: .
D: TRBD2
length: 13
V: TRBV10-1
J: TRBJ2-7
CDR3: CASSRLAGDQQYF
DNA: TGCGCCAGCAGTAGACTAGCGGGAGATCAGCAGTACTTC

size: many
D: TRBD1
length: 14
V: TRBV2
J: TRBJ1-2
CDR3: CASSDLGQGYGYTF
DNA: TGTGCCAGCAGTGATCTCGGACAGGGTTATGGCTACACCTTC